Below, 3 T cell receptor beta chains from the same sample are listed, as sequenced in a study of blood T cell repertoires in COVID-19 (dated by TCRdb to the early 2020s). Receptor amplification or capture employed the immunoSEQ multiplex PCR assay. TCRdb obtained this table from immuneACCESS and retained in-frame rearrangements with V and J assigned. These tables miss some clones; where compared with another copy, unresolved V genes account for less than half of the shortfall, and the remainder is unexplained. The sample has about 69,000 clones on record, around 87% of them singletons. Jointly, the top ten make up around 5.3% of the sample. The sample taken for sequencing was peripheral blood. The source is a man aged 45-65 years with acute or convalescent COVID-19.

This clone is a singleton in its sample. The chain is built from TRBV9 and TRBJ1-4; maybe TRBD1 (6 bases). Trimming left V 4 bases short and J 0 bases short, with 10 bases between. CDR1 is SGDLS, CDR2 YYNGEE, per germline. CDR3 length: 15 residues. The CDR3 sequence: CASSPRTATNEKLFF. The CDR3 coding sequence is TGTGCCAGCAGCCCCCGGACAGCAACTAATGAAAAACTGTTTTTT.

J is TRBJ2-5 and V is TRBV7-9, with TRBD1 matching over 9 bases. V lost 1 base, J lost 4 bases, and 10 bases stayed unmatched. CDR3 length: 17 amino acids. CDR1 is SEHNR and CDR2 is FQNEAQ in the germline V gene (reference sequence). The CDR3 reads CASSLVTGGGRTETQYF. The CDR3 DNA sequence: TGTGCCAGCAGCTTAGTTACAGGGGGCGGTCGTACAGAGACCCAGTACTTC.

The J gene is TRBJ2-5, the V gene TRBV5-4, with 7 bases lining up with TRBD1. Germline V lookup: CDR1 SGHNT, CDR2 YYREEE (reference sequence). V gave up 5 bases and J gave up 4 bases; unmatched junction bases: 5. The CDR3 is 13 amino acids. The CDR3 DNA sequence: TGTGCCAGCAGATACAGGGGCTCAGAGACCCAGTACTTC. Translating it yields CASRYRGSETQYF.